The TCR beta chain described here comes from a study of T cells expressing NK-cell markers. Study information: Sorted CD3+CD56-NKG2C+, CD3+CD56+NKG2C+ and CD3+CD56+NKG2C- T cells supplied the TCR beta repertoires. Just one sequenced donor of eight was HCMV-seronegative, while seven were seropositive.

TCRdb re-called the 5' RACE reads; one entry per CDR3 protein, DNA not given. Recorded here are about 160,000 distinct CDR3 sequences; the top ten clones represent 20%. The CDR3 extends over 15 amino acids. Germline values: CDR1 SGHVS, CDR2 FQNEAQ. The source is a man aged 18-69 years in good health. Material: blood T cells: a sorted CD56 or NKG2C T cell subset, CD4+ or CD8+ T cells, or bulk PBMC T cells (not recorded which). This sequence joins TRBV7-8 and TRBJ2-7; TCRdb's D call of TRBD2 is untestable without DNA. The CDR3 protein is CASSLKFLAGGEQYF.